These T cell receptor beta chains were read from a single sample in a study of blood T cells in healthy people across ages. One entry per CDR3 protein, called by TCRdb with MiXCR from the 5' RACE reads. The sample has some 900,000 distinct CDR3 sequences, roughly 50% seen once. Sequencing was carried out using blood. Receptors originate from a man aged 30 to 45 in good health. The CDR3 runs from the conserved cysteine through the conserved F or W. Fields, in order: J gene, D gene, V gene, clone size, CDR3 protein, CDR3 DNA. D genes are given only for firm matches. Only part of the rows carry a size: once, few, many, or a class if the clone is expanded.

J: TRBJ2-7
D: .
V: TRBV30
size: .
CDR3: CAGGGSREQYF
DNA: TGTGCCGGGGGGGGCTCGAGAGAGCAGTACTTC

J: TRBJ2-1
D: TRBD2
V: TRBV3-1
size: few
CDR3: CASSQDLSLAGEGNEQFF
DNA: TGTGCCAGCAGCCAAGATTTGAGTCTAGCGGGGGAAGGAAATGAGCAGTTCTTC

J: TRBJ2-3
D: .
V: TRBV5-1
size: .
CDR3: CASHERTSTDTQYF
DNA: TGCGCCAGTCACGAGAGAACTAGCACAGATACGCAGTATTTT

J: TRBJ2-7
D: .
V: TRBV25-1
size: few
CDR3: CASRGPRREQYF
DNA: TGTGCCAGCAGGGGCCCTCGTCGGGAGCAGTACTTC

J: TRBJ2-7
D: .
V: TRBV12-3/TRBV12-4
size: .
CDR3: CASSLSDRLWRGPPRIYEQYF
DNA: TGTGCCAGCAGTTTATCAGACCGACTGTGGAGGGGGCCCCCCCGCATCTACGAGCAGTACTTC

J: TRBJ2-7
D: TRBD1
V: TRBV3-1
size: .
CDR3: CASSDRGIAYEQYF
DNA: TGTGCCAGCAGCGACAGGGGGATTGCCTACGAGCAGTACTTC

J: TRBJ2-3
D: .
V: TRBV29-1
size: .
CDR3: CSVEFTSTDTQYF
DNA: TGCAGCGTTGAATTTACGAGCACAGATACGCAGTATTTT

J: TRBJ1-1
D: .
V: TRBV6-5
size: .
CDR3: CASSTWDTNTGAFF
DNA: TGTGCCAGCAGTACCTGGGACACGAACACTGGAGCTTTCTTT

J: TRBJ1-6
D: .
V: TRBV5-1
size: .
CDR3: CANSFRGRGAYNSPLHF
DNA: TGCGCCAACAGCTTCCGGGGTCGAGGGGCCTATAATTCACCCCTCCACTTT

J: TRBJ2-2
D: TRBD1
V: TRBV7-2
size: .
CDR3: CASSRKVVTGDTGELFF
DNA: TGTGCCAGCAGTCGAAAAGTAGTGACAGGGGATACCGGGGAGCTGTTTTTT

J: TRBJ1-2
D: TRBD1
V: TRBV11-2
size: once
CDR3: CASSLDPGQAFYGYTF
DNA: TGTGCCAGCAGCTTAGATCCTGGACAGGCATTTTATGGCTACACCTTC

J: TRBJ2-3
D: TRBD1
V: TRBV12-3/TRBV12-4
size: once
CDR3: CASSNGTVGTDTQYF
DNA: TGTGCCAGCAGTAACGGGACAGTCGGCACAGATACGCAGTATTTT

J: TRBJ2-1
D: .
V: TRBV5-1
size: many
CDR3: CASSPRASYNEQFF
DNA: TGCGCCAGCAGCCCTCGAGCAAGCTACAATGAGCAGTTCTTC

J: TRBJ1-1
D: TRBD1
V: TRBV30
size: few
CDR3: CAWSSGQGATEAFF
DNA: TGTGCCTGGAGTTCTGGTCAGGGGGCCACTGAAGCTTTCTTT

J: TRBJ1-4
D: .
V: TRBV5-1
size: few
CDR3: CASSLGYSEKLFF
DNA: TGCGCCAGCAGCTTGGGGTATAGCGAAAAACTGTTTTTT

J: TRBJ1-4
D: .
V: TRBV9
size: .
CDR3: CASSVTQDGLNEKLFF
DNA: TGTGCCAGCAGCGTGACCCAGGACGGCCTTAATGAAAAACTGTTTTTT

J: TRBJ2-5
D: .
V: TRBV10-3
size: .
CDR3: CAIMKSGAQETQYF
DNA: TGTGCCATCATGAAGTCCGGGGCACAAGAGACCCAGTACTTC

J: TRBJ2-3
D: .
V: TRBV9
size: many
CDR3: CASSMGRSTDTQYF
DNA: TGTGCCAGCAGCATGGGGAGGAGCACAGATACGCAGTATTTT

J: TRBJ1-2
D: TRBD1
V: TRBV28
size: .
CDR3: CASSFPTGEDNYGYTF
DNA: TGTGCCAGCAGTTTTCCCACAGGGGAGGATAACTATGGCTACACCTTC

J: TRBJ2-1
D: .
V: TRBV6-2/TRBV6-3
size: few
CDR3: CATFYRVSNEQFF
DNA: TGTGCCACCTTCTACAGGGTTAGCAATGAGCAGTTCTTC

J: TRBJ2-5
D: TRBD1
V: TRBV9
size: .
CDR3: CASSPDRVWGETQYF
DNA: TGTGCCAGCAGCCCGGACAGGGTCTGGGGGGAGACCCAGTACTTC

J: TRBJ2-3
D: .
V: TRBV5-1
size: few
CDR3: CASTWAGPTDTQYF
DNA: TGCGCCAGCACCTGGGCAGGGCCGACAGATACGCAGTATTTT

J: TRBJ2-6
D: TRBD1
V: TRBV5-1
size: few
CDR3: CASSFSFGTGGSGANVLTF
DNA: TGCGCCAGCAGCTTTAGCTTCGGCACAGGGGGATCTGGGGCCAACGTCCTGACTTTC

J: TRBJ1-6
D: TRBD1
V: TRBV10-3
size: .
CDR3: CAISESGTGINSPLHF
DNA: TGTGCCATCAGTGAGTCCGGGACAGGGATTAATTCACCCCTCCACTTT

J: TRBJ2-1
D: .
V: TRBV29-1
size: many
CDR3: CSVGPGRGDEQFF
DNA: TGCAGCGTTGGGCCAGGGAGGGGGGATGAGCAGTTCTTC

J: TRBJ2-7
D: TRBD1
V: TRBV29-1
size: .
CDR3: CSVDVGTGLSYEQYF
DNA: TGCAGCGTTGATGTCGGGACAGGACTCTCCTACGAGCAGTACTTC

J: TRBJ2-7
D: .
V: TRBV9
size: .
CDR3: CASSVSDGSTYEQYF
DNA: TGTGCCAGCAGCGTTTCCGACGGATCAACCTACGAGCAGTACTTC

J: TRBJ2-1
D: TRBD2
V: TRBV12-3/TRBV12-4
size: few
CDR3: CASGGGATYNEQFF
DNA: TGTGCCAGTGGCGGGGGGGCCACCTACAATGAGCAGTTCTTC

J: TRBJ2-3
D: .
V: TRBV20-1
size: .
CDR3: CSARDRGELTDTQYF
DNA: TGCAGTGCTAGAGATAGGGGGGAACTCACAGATACGCAGTATTTT

J: TRBJ1-6
D: .
V: TRBV3-1
size: .
CDR3: CASSQQEVRISPLHF
DNA: TGTGCCAGCAGCCAGCAAGAAGTGCGTATTTCACCCCTCCACTTT

J: TRBJ2-5
D: .
V: TRBV25-1
size: many
CDR3: CASSEYGGNQETQYF
DNA: TGTGCCAGCAGTGAATATGGGGGGAACCAGGAGACCCAGTACTTC

J: TRBJ2-7
D: TRBD1
V: TRBV28
size: few
CDR3: CASTLDRVSYEQYF
DNA: TGTGCCAGCACCCTGGACAGGGTCTCCTACGAGCAGTACTTC

J: TRBJ2-3
D: TRBD1
V: TRBV4-2
size: .
CDR3: CASSHFPLGQPPTDTQYF
DNA: TGTGCCAGCAGCCACTTTCCTCTGGGACAGCCACCCACAGATACGCAGTATTTT

J: TRBJ2-7
D: .
V: TRBV20-1
size: .
CDR3: CSARGADRETFEQYF
DNA: TGCAGTGCTAGAGGAGCTGACCGAGAGACCTTCGAGCAGTACTTC

J: TRBJ2-1
D: .
V: TRBV6-1
size: .
CDR3: CASSGGTAAYNEQFF
DNA: TGTGCCAGCAGTGGCGGGACCGCCGCCTACAATGAGCAGTTCTTC

J: TRBJ1-1
D: .
V: TRBV28
size: .
CDR3: CASTLLRPQNTEAFF
DNA: TGTGCCAGCACCTTGCTAAGGCCTCAGAACACTGAAGCTTTCTTT

J: TRBJ1-1
D: .
V: TRBV7-6
size: few
CDR3: CASSPLTREAFF
DNA: TGTGCCAGCAGCCCGCTTACTAGGGAAGCTTTCTTT

J: TRBJ2-7
D: .
V: TRBV7-2
size: .
CDR3: CASSVNRVSYEQYF
DNA: TGTGCCAGCAGCGTAAACAGGGTCTCCTACGAGCAGTACTTC

J: TRBJ1-2
D: .
V: TRBV20-1
size: few
CDR3: CSAMKPGTDGYTF
DNA: TGCAGTGCGATGAAACCGGGGACGGATGGCTACACCTTC

J: TRBJ2-3
D: TRBD2
V: TRBV28
size: .
CDR3: CASSPVTSGGALSTDTQYF
DNA: TGTGCCAGCAGTCCCGTTACTAGCGGGGGAGCTCTGAGCACAGATACGCAGTATTTT